This T cell receptor beta chain was sequenced during a study of tissue T cells after allogeneic stem cell transplantation. Indicated time point: mouse harvest day 14 after allogeneic transplant. The graft held 10^6 splenic CD5+ T cells and 10^7 T-cell-depleted bone marrow cells. The CDR3 length is 13 residues. Trimming removed 3 bases at V and 5 bases at J, with 9 bases between. The germline V gene encodes CDR1 KGHPV and CDR2 FQNQEV (reference sequence). TCRbeta CDR3 was sequenced at survey depth with template counts. Generated by immunoSEQ multiplex PCR, the TCRdb table keeps only in-frame clones and is missing some. Here the sample spans more than 5,500 clones, roughly 42% being singletons. Remarks on this clone: Antigen specificity is unknown. The listed genes are named as in mouse. With the read ending 1 residue before the CDR3 end, the germline J gene is used to fill in that end.

Study outcomes and limitations: Within patients, tissue anatomy strongly shaped TCR repertoire composition.

This TCR came from a female BALB/c mouse given C57BL/6 T cells with graft-versus-host disease after an allogeneic hematopoietic cell transplant. The sample consisted of gut tissue. The chain couples TRBV26 to TRBJ2-5; TRBD1 might be the D (5 bases). The CDR3 bases that were read are TGTGCCAGCAGTCTACAGGCCTCAGACACCCAGTAC. Protein: CASSLQASDTQY. From start to end, the CDR3 is CASSLQASDTQYF.